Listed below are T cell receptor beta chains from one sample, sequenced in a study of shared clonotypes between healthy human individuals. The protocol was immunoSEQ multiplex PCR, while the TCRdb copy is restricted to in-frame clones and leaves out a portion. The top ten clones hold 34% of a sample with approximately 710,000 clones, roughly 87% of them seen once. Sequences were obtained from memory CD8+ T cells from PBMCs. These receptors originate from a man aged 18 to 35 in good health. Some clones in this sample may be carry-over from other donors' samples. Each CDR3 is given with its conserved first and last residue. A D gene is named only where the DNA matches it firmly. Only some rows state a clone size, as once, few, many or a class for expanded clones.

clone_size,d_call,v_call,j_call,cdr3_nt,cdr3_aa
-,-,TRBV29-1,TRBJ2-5,TGCAGCGTTGAAGACCAGCAACAGGGCCACGAAGAGACCCAGTACTTC,CSVEDQQQGHEETQYF
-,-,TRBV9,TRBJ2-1,TGTGCCAGCAGCCCCCATTGGATCGAGACTGGAAATGAGCAGTTCTTC,CASSPHWIETGNEQFF
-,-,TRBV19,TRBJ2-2,TGTGCCAGTAGTATGGGCCAGGGGCTCACCGGGGAGCTGTTTTTT,CASSMGQGLTGELFF
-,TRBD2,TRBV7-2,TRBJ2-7,TGTGCCAGCAGCTTTGGGAGGGCCGGTTACGAGCAGTACTTC,CASSFGRAGYEQYF
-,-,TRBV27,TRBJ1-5,TGTGCCAGCAGTTTAAACCCGGCTCATCAGCCCCAGCATTTT,CASSLNPAHQPQHF
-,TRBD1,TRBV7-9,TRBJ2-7,TGTGCCAGCAGCTACCTTCAGCAGGGGGCCTACGAGCAGTACTTC,CASSYLQQGAYEQYF
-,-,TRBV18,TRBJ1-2,TGTGCCAGCTCCCTCGGGAGGGCTGATGGCTACACCTTC,CASSLGRADGYTF
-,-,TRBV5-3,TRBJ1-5,TGTGCCAGAAGCCACTTGGAGGGCCGCAATCAGCCCCAGCATTTT,CARSHLEGRNQPQHF
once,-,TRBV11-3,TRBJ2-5,TGTGCCAGCAGCTTCCCGGGGGAGACCCAGTACTTC,CASSFPGETQYF
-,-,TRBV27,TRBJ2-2,TGTGCCAGCGCCCGTCGGGCGAACACCGGGGAGCTGTTTTTT,CASARRANTGELFF
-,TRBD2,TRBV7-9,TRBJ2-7,TGTGCCAGCAGCTTACGGACTAGCGGGAGCTCCTACGAGCAGTACTTC,CASSLRTSGSSYEQYF
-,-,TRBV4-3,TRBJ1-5,TGCGCCAGCAGCCCCCATCTGCGCCTAAATCAGCCCCAGCATTTT,CASSPHLRLNQPQHF
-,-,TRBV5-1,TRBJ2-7,TGCGCCAGCAGCTTGGGAGGTCAGGAGCAGTACTTC,CASSLGGQEQYF
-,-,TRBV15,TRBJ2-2,TGTGCCACCAGCAGAGGCGCTAGCCGATTGAACACCGGGGAGCTGTTTTTT,CATSRGASRLNTGELFF
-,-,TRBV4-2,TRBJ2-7,TGTGCCAGCAGCCAAGAGGGGGGGGCAGGGAGAGAGGCCCACTACGAGCAGTACTTC,CASSQEGGAGREAHYEQYF